Below, one T cell receptor beta chain is given with its context. TCRdb keeps only in-frame clones here, not all; method: immunoSEQ multiplex PCR. The sample has 99,000 or so clones, 86% seen once. The CDR3 runs to 16 residues. The germline V gene has CDR1 MNHEY and CDR2 SVGAGI. Trimming removed 4 bases from V and 3 bases from J; junction bases left unmatched: 7. The sample originates from a study of graft-versus-host responses after intestinal transplantation. The starting material was PBMCs, obtained 255 days after intestinal transplant. This rearrangement joins TRBV6-5 to TRBJ1-3; 9 nucleotides align to TRBD1. This clonotype was obtained from a human patient who received an intestinal transplant, so some T cells may come from the graft donor. The CDR3: CASSSGTGTLGNTIYF. CDR3 coding DNA: TGTGCCAGCAGTTCCGGGACAGGGACCCTTGGAAACACCATATATTTT.